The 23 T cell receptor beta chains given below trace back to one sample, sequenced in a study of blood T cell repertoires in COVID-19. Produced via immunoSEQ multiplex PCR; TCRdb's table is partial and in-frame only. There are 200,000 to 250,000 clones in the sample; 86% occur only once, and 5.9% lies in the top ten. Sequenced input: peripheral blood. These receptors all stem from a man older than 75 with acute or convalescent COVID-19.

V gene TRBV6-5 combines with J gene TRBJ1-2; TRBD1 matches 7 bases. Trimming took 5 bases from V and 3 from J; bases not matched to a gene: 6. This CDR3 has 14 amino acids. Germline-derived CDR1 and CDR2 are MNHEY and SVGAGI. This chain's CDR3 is CASSTDRAHYGYTF. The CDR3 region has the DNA TGTGCCAGCAGTACTGACAGGGCCCACTATGGCTACACCTTC.

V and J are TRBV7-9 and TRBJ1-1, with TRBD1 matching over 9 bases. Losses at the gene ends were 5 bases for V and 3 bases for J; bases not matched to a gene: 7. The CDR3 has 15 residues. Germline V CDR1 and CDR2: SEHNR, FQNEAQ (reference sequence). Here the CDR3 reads CASSPQTGGDTEAFF. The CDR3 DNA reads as TGTGCCAGCAGCCCGCAGACAGGGGGTGACACTGAAGCTTTCTTT.

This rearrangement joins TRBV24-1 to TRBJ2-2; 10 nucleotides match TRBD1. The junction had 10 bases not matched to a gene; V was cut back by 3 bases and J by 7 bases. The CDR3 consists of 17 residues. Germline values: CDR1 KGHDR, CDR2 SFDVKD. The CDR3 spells CATSDPRQGAILGELFF. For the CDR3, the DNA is TGTGCCACCAGTGATCCCCGACAGGGGGCGATCCTCGGGGAGCTGTTTTTT.

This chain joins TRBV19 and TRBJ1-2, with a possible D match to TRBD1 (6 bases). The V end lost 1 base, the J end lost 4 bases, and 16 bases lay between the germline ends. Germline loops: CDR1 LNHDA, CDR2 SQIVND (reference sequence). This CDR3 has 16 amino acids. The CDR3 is CASSIGGQGRIYGYTF. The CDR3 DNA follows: TGTGCCAGTAGTATAGGGGGGCAGGGGCGAATCTATGGCTACACCTTC.

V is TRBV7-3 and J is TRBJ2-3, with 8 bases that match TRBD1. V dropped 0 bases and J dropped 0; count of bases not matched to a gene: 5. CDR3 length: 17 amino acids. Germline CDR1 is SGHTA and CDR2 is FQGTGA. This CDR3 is CASSLTPQGASTDTQYF. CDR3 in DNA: TGTGCCAGCAGCTTAACGCCGCAGGGGGCCAGCACAGATACGCAGTATTTT.

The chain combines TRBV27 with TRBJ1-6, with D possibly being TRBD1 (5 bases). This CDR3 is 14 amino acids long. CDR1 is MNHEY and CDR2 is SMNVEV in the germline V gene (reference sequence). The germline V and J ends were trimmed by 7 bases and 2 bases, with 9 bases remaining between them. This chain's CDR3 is CASNGGAYNSPLHF. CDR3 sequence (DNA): TGTGCCAGCAATGGGGGGGCCTATAATTCACCCCTCCACTTT.

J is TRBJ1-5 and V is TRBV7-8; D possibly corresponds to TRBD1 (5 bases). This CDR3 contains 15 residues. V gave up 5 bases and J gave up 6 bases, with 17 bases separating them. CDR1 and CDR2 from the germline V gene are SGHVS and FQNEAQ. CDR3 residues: CASSPPQGPSQPQHF. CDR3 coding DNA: TGTGCCAGCAGCCCGCCTCAGGGTCCCAGTCAGCCCCAGCATTTT.

The CDR3 is CASAPGGRGEQFF. CDR3 bases: TGTGCTAGTGCCCCAGGAGGGAGAGGTGAGCAGTTCTTC. The chain uses TRBV12-5 and TRBJ2-1; tentatively, D is TRBD2 (6 bases). With 7 bases removed from V and 9 bases from J, the gap between germline ends came to 16 bases. The CDR3 sequence is 13 residues long. The germline CDR1 and CDR2 sequences are LGHNT and FRNRAP.

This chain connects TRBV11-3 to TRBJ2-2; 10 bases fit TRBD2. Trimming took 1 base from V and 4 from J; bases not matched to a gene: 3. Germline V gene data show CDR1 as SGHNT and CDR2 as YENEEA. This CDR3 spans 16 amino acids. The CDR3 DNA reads TGTGCCAGCAGCTTAGGGCTAGCGGGAGTCACCGGGGAGCTGTTTTTT. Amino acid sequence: CASSLGLAGVTGELFF.

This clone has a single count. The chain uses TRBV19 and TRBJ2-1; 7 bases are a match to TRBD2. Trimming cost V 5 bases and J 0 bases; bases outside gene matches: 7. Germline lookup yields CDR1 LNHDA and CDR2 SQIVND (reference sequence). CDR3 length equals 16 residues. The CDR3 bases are TGTGCCAGTAGTTCCGGACTAGAGAGCTCCTACAATGAGCAGTTCTTC. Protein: CASSSGLESSYNEQFF.

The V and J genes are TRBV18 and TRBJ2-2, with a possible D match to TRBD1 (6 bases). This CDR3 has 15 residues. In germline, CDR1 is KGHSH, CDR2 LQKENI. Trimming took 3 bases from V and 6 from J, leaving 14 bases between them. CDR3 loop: CASSPGTKVSGELFF. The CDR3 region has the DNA TGTGCCAGCTCACCGGGGACAAAAGTGTCCGGGGAGCTGTTTTTT.

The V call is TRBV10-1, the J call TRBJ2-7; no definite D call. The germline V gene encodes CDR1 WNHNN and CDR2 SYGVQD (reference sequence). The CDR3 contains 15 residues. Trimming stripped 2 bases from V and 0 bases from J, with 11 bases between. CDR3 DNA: TGCGCCAGCAGTGAGGGCAGGAAGAGCTCCTACGAGCAGTACTTC. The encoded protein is CASSEGRKSSYEQYF.

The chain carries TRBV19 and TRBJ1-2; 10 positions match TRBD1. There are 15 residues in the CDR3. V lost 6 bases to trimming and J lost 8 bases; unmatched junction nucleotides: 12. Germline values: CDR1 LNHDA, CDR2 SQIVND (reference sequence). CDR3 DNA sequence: TGTGCCAGTAGCCTGGGGACGGGACAGGGGACAGGCTACACCTTC. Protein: CASSLGTGQGTGYTF. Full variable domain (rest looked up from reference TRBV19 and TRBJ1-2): DGGITQSPKYLFRKEGQNVTLSCEQNLNHDAMYWYRQDPGQGLRLIYYSQIVNDFQKGDIAEGYSVSREKKESFPLTVTSAQKNPTAFYLCASSLGTGQGTGYTFGSGTRLTVV.

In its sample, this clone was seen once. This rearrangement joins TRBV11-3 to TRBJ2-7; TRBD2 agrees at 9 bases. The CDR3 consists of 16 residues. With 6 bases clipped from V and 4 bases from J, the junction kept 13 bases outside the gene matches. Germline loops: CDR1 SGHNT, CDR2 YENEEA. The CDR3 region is CASRAASGKMGYEQYF. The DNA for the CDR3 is TGTGCCAGCAGGGCGGCTAGCGGGAAGATGGGGTACGAGCAGTACTTC.

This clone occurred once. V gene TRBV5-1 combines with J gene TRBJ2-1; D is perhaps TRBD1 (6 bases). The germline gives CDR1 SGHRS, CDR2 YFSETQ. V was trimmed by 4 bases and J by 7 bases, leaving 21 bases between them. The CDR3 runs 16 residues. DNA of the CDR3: TGCGCCAGCAGCCCACAGGGTGGAGTCCCTACGAATGAGCAGTTCTTC. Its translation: CASSPQGGVPTNEQFF. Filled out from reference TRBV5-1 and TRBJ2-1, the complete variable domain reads KAGVTQTPRYLIKTRGQQVTLSCSPISGHRSVSWYQQTPGQGLQFLFEYFSETQRNKGNFPGRFSGRQFSNSRSEMNVSTLELGDSALYLCASSPQGGVPTNEQFFGPGTRLTVL.

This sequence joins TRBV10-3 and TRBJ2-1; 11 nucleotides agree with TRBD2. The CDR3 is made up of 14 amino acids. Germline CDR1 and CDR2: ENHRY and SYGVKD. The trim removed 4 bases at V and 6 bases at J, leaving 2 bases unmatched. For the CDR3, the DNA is TGTGCCATCAGTGGTGGGACTAGCGGCAATGAGCAGTTCTTC. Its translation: CAISGGTSGNEQFF.

CDR3 residues: CASSLAIIAGPYNEQFF. The CDR3 nucleotides read TGCGCCAGCAGCTTGGCAATAATAGCGGGTCCCTACAATGAGCAGTTCTTC. V usage is TRBV5-1 and J usage is TRBJ2-1; 7 bases fit TRBD2. The ends lost 0 bases at V and 2 bases at J; junction bases unmatched: 8. CDR1 and CDR2 from the germline V gene are SGHRS and YFSETQ. This CDR3 is built from 17 residues. The whole variable domain, filled in from reference TRBV5-1 and TRBJ2-1, reads KAGVTQTPRYLIKTRGQQVTLSCSPISGHRSVSWYQQTPGQGLQFLFEYFSETQRNKGNFPGRFSGRQFSNSRSEMNVSTLELGDSALYLCASSLAIIAGPYNEQFFGPGTRLTVL.

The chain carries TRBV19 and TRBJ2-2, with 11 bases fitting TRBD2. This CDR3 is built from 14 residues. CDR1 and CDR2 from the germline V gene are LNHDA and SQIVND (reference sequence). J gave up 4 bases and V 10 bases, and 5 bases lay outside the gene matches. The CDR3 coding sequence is TGTGCCACCACTAGCGGGAGCCCCACCGGGGAGCTGTTTTTT. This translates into CATTSGSPTGELFF.

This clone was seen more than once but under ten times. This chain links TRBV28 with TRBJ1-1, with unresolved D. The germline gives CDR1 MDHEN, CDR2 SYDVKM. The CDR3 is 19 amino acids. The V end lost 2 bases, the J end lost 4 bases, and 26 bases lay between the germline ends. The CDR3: CASSLGLVMREGVGTEAFF. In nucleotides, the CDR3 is TGTGCCAGCAGTTTAGGCCTTGTGATGCGGGAGGGTGTGGGCACTGAAGCTTTCTTT.

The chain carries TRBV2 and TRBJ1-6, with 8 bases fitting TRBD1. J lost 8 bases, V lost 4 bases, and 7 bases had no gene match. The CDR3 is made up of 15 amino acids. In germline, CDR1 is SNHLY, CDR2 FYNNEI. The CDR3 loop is CASSVRTGWDSPLHF. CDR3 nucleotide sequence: TGTGCCAGCAGTGTCCGGACAGGGTGGGATTCACCCCTCCACTTT.

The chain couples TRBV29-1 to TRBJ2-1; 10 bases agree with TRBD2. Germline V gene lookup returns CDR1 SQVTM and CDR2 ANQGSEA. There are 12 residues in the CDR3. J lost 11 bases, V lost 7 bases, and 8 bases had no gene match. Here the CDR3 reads CSGEREGPKQFF. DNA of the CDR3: TGCAGCGGGGAGCGGGAGGGCCCAAAGCAGTTCTTC.

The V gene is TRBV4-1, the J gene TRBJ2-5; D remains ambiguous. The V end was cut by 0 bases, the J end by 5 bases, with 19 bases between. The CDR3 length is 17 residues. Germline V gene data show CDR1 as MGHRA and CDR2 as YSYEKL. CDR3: CASSQDVWSTAGETQYF. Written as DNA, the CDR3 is TGCGCCAGCAGCCAAGATGTGTGGAGTACCGCCGGCGAGACCCAGTACTTC.

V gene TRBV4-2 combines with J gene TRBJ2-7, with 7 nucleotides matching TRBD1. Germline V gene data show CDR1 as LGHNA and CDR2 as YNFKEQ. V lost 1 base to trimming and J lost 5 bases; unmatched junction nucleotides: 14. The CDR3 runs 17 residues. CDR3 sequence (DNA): TGTGCCAGCAGCCAAGTTCGAAGCAGGGGGTTGGAGAACGAGCAGTACTTC. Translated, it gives CASSQVRSRGLENEQYF.